This TCR beta chain was sequenced during a study of molecular identifiers for immune sequencing clone quantification. TCRdb used MiXCR to reprocess the PCR reads, holding one entry per CDR3 protein. The sample has around 470,000 distinct CDR3 sequences; over 20% are singletons. Deletions cut 1 base from V and 3 bases from J, with 4 bases between. The CDR3 extends over 12 amino acids. Germline V gene sequence: CDR1 SGHDN, CDR2 FVKESK. The sequenced material came from naive CD8+ T cells from blood, with Jurkat cell RNA spiked in. The subset denotes: FACS-sorted CD8+CD4-CCR7+CD45RA+ naive T cells. This receptor was taken from a human donor in good health. Some libraries in this study had Jurkat cell RNA spiked in. The genes are TRBV14 and TRBJ2-7; D is ambiguous. CDR3 DNA: TGTGCCAGCAGCCAAGTGGACTACGAGCAGTACTTC. Translating gives CASSQVDYEQYF.